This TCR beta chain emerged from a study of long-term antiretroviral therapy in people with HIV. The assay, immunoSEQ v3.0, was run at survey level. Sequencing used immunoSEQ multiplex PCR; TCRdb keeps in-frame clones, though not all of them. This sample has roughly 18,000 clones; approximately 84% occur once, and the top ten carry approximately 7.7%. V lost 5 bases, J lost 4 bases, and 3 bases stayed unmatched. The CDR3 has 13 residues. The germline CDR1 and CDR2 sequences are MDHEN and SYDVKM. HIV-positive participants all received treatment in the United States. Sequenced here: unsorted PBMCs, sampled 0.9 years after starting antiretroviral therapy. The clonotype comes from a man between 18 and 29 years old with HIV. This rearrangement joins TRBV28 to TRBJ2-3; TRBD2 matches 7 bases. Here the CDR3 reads CASSRLASDTQYF. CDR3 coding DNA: TGTGCCAGCAGTAGACTAGCATCAGATACGCAGTATTTT.